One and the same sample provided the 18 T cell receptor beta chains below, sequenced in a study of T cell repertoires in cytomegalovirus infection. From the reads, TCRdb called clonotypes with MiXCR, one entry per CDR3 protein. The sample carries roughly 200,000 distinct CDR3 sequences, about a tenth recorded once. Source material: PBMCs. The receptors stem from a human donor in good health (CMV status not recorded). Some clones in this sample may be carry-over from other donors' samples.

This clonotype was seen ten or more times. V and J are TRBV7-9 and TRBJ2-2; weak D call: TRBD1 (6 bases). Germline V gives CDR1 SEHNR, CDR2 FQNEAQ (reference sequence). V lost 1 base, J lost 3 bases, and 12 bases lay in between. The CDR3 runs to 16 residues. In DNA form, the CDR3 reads TGTGCCAGCAGCTTAGAGTACGGACAGTACACCGGGGAGCTGTTTTTT. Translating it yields CASSLEYGQYTGELFF.

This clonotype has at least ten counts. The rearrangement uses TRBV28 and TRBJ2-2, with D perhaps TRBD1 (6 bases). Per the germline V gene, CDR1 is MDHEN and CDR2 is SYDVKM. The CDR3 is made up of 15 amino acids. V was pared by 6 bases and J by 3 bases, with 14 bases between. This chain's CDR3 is CASRIRDIYTGELFF. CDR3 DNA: TGTGCCAGCAGGATCCGGGACATTTACACCGGGGAGCTGTTTTTT.

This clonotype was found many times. In nucleotides, the CDR3 is TGTGCCAGCAGCTTAGAGCCAGGGGTCTACTCTGGGGCCAACGTCCTGACTTTC. Protein sequence: CASSLEPGVYSGANVLTF. V is TRBV7-8 and J is TRBJ2-6; D perhaps matches TRBD1 (6 bases). This CDR3 region has 18 residues. Between the trimmed V and J ends, which lost 1 base and 0 bases, there was a span of 13 bases. Germline V lookup: CDR1 SGHVS, CDR2 FQNEAQ. The complete variable domain, with remaining parts taken from reference TRBV7-8 and TRBJ2-6, reads GAGVSQSPRYKVAKRGQDVALRCDPISGHVSLFWYQQALGQGPEFLTYFQNEAQLDKSGLPSDRFFAERPEGSVSTLKIQRTQQEDSAVYLCASSLEPGVYSGANVLTFGAGSRLTVL.

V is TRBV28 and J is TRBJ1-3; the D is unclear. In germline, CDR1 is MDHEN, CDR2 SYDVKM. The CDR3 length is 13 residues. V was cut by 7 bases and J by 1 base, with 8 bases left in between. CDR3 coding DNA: TGTGCCAGCAAAAGGACTTCTGGAAACACCATATATTTT. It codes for CASKRTSGNTIYF.

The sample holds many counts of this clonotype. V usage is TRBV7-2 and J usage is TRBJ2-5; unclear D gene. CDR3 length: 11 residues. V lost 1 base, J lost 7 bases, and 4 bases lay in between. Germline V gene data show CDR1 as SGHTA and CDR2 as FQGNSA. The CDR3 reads CASSLVGTQYF. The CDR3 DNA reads TGTGCCAGCAGCTTAGTGGGGACCCAGTACTTC.

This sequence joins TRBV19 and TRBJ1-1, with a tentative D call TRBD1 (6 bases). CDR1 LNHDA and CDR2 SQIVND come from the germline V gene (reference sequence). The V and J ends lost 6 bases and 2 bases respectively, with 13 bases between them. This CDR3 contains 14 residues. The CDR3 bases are TGTGCCAGTAGCAAGAACAGGGAAAACACTGAAGCTTTCTTT. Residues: CASSKNRENTEAFF. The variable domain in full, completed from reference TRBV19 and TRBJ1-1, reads DGGITQSPKYLFRKEGQNVTLSCEQNLNHDAMYWYRQDPGQGLRLIYYSQIVNDFQKGDIAEGYSVSREKKESFPLTVTSAQKNPTAFYLCASSKNRENTEAFFGQGTRLTVV.

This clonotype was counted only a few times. The CDR3 sequence is CASTEGGRRSNQPQHF. The CDR3 nucleotides read TGTGCCAGCACCGAAGGGGGACGCCGTAGCAATCAGCCCCAGCATTTT. This chain joins TRBV28 and TRBJ1-5; D is perhaps TRBD1 (6 bases). CDR3 length equals 16 residues. Germline assignment: CDR1 MDHEN and CDR2 SYDVKM. V dropped 7 bases and J dropped 0 bases, with 16 bases sitting between them.

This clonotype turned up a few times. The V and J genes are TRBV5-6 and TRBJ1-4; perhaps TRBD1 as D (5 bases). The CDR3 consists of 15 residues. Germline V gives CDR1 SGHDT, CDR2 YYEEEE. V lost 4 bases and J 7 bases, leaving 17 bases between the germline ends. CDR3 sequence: CASSKGDRAREKLFF. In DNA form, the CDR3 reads TGTGCCAGCAGCAAAGGGGACCGCGCCCGTGAAAAACTGTTTTTT. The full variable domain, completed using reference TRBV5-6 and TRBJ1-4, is DAGVTQSPTHLIKTRGQQVTLRCSPKSGHDTVSWYQQALGQGPQFIFQYYEEEERQRGNFPDRFSGHQFPNYSSELNVNALLLGDSALYLCASSKGDRAREKLFFGSGTQLSVL.

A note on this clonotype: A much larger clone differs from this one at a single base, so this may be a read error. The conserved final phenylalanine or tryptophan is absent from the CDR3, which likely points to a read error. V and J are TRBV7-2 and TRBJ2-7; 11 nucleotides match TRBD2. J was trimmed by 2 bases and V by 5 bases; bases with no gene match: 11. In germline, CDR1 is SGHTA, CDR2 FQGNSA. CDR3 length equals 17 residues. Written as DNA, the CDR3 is TGTGCCAGCAGCCCAAGTAGGCTAGCGGGAGGCACCTACGAGCAGTACTTA. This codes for CASSPSRLAGGTYEQYL.

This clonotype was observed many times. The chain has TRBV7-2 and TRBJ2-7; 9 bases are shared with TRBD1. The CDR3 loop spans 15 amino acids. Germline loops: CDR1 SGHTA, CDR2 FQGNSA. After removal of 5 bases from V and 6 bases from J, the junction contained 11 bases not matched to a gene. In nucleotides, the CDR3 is TGTGCCAGCAGCCGGAGCCGGGACAGGGCTGGCGAGCAGTACTTC. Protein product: CASSRSRDRAGEQYF.

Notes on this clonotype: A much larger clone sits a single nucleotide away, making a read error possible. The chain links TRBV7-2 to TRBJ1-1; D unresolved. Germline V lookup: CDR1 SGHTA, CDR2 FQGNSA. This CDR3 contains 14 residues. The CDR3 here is CASSLYMTNTGAFF. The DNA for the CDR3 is TGTGCCAGCAGCCTTTACATGACGAACACTGGAGCTTTCTTT. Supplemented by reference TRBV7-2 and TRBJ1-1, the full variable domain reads GAGVSQSPSNKVTEKGKDVELRCDPISGHTALYWYRQSLGQGLEFLIYFQGNSAPDKSGLPSDRFSAERTGGSVSTLTIQRTQQEDSAVYLCASSLYMTNTGAFFGQGTRLTVV.

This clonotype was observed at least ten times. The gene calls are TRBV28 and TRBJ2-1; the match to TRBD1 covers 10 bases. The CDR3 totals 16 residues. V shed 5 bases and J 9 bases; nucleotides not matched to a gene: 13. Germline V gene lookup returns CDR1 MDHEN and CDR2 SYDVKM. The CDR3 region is CASSTDRGPSWGEQFF. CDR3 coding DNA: TGTGCCAGCAGTACCGACAGGGGGCCTTCGTGGGGTGAGCAGTTCTTC.

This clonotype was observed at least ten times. The CDR3 bases are TGTGCCAGCAGTCTAAGTCCACAGACTGGCTACACCTTC. Translation: CASSLSPQTGYTF. V and J are TRBV7-2 and TRBJ1-2, with D unclear. This CDR3 is built from 13 residues. Germline CDR1 reads SGHTA; CDR2 reads FQGNSA. The germline V and J ends were trimmed by 6 bases and 7 bases, with 15 bases remaining between them.

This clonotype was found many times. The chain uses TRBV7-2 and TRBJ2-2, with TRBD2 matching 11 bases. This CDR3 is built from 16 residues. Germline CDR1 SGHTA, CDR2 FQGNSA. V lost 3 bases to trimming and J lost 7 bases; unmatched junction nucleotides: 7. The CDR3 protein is CASSFIGLAGNGELFF. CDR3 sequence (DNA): TGTGCCAGCAGCTTTATAGGACTAGCGGGTAACGGGGAGCTGTTTTTT. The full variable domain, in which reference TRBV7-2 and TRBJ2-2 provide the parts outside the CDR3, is GAGVSQSPSNKVTEKGKDVELRCDPISGHTALYWYRQSLGQGLEFLIYFQGNSAPDKSGLPSDRFSAERTGGSVSTLTIQRTQQEDSAVYLCASSFIGLAGNGELFFGEGSRLTVL.

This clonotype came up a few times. This CDR3 is CASSGLAGVWEQFF. Written as DNA, the CDR3 is TGTGCCAGCAGTGGACTAGCGGGAGTCTGGGAGCAGTTCTTC. The gene calls are TRBV12-3 or TRBV12-4 and TRBJ2-1; 13 bases line up with TRBD2. CDR3 length: 14 residues. V lost 5 bases, J lost 10 bases, and 5 bases stayed unmatched.

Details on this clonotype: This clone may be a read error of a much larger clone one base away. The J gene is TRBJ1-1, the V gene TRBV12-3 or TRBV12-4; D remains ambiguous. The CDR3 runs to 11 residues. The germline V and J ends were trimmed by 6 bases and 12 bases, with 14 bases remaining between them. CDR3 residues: CASRSVGWTFF. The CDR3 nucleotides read TGTGCCAGCAGATCGGTGGGGTGGACTTTCTTT.

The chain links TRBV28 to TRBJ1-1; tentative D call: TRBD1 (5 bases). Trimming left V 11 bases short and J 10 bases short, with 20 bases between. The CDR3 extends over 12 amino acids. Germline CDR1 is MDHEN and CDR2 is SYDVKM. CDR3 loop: CAVRRGPNGAFF. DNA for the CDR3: TGTGCCGTAAGGCGGGGACCCAACGGAGCTTTCTTT.

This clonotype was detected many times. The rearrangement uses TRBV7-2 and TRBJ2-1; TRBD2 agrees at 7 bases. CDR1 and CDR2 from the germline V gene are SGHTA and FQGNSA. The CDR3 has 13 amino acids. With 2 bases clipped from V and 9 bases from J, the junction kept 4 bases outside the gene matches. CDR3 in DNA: TGTGCCAGCAGCTTAACGCGGGAGCTTGAGCAGTTCTTC. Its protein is CASSLTRELEQFF.